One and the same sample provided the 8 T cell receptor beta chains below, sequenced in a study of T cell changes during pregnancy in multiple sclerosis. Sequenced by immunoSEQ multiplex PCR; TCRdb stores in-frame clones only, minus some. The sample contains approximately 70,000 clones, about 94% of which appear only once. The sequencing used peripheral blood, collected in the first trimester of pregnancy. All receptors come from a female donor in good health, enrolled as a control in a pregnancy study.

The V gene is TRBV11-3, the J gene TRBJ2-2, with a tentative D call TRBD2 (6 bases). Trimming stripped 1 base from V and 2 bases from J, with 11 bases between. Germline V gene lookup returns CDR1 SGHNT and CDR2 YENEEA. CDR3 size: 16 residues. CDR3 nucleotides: TGTGCCAGCAGCTTAGGACGGGACTCTAACACCGGGGAGCTGTTTTTT. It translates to CASSLGRDSNTGELFF.

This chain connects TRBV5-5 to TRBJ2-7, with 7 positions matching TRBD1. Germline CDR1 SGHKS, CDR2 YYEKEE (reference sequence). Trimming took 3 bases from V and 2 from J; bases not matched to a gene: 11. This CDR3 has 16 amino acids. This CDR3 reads CASSSPPPGQAYEQYF. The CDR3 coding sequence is TGTGCCAGCAGCTCGCCCCCCCCCGGACAGGCCTACGAGCAGTACTTC.

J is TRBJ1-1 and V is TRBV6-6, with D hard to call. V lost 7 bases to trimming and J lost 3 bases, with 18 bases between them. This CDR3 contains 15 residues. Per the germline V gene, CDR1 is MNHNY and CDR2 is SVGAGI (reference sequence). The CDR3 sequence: CASTSGSLSYTEAFF. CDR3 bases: TGTGCCAGCACCTCGGGGAGCCTCAGTTACACTGAAGCTTTCTTT.

Written as DNA, the CDR3 is TGTGCCAGCAGCTACCCGGAGCGGTCCGCCGAGCAGTACTTC. Protein sequence: CASSYPERSAEQYF. The rearrangement links TRBV7-9 to TRBJ2-7; D might be TRBD2 (5 bases). This CDR3 contains 14 residues. V lost 4 bases and J lost 6, with 16 bases in between. Germline CDR1 reads SEHNR; CDR2 reads FQNEAQ (reference sequence).

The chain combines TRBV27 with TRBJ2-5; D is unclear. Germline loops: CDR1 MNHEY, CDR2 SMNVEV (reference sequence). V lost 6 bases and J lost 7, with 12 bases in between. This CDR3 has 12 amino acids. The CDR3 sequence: CASSPVSGTQYF. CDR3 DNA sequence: TGTGCCAGCAGCCCCGTTTCCGGGACCCAGTACTTC.

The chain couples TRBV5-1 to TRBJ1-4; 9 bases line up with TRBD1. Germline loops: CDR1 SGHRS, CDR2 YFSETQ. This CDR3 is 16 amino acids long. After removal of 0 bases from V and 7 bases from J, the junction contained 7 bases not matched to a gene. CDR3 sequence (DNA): TGCGCCAGCAGCTTGGTCCCCGGGACAGGGATTGAAAAACTGTTTTTT. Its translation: CASSLVPGTGIEKLFF.

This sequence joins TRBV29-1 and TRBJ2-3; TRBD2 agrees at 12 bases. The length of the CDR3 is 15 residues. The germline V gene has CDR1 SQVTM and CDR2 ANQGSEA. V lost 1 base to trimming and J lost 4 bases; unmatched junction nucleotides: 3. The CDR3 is CSVEGLAGGSDTQYF. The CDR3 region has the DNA TGCAGCGTTGAAGGCCTAGCGGGAGGGTCAGATACGCAGTATTTT.

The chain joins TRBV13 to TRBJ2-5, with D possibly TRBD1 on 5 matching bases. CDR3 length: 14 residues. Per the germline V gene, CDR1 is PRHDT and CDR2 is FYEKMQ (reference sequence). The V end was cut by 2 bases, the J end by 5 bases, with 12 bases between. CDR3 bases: TGTGCCAGCAGCTTAATCCAGGGTAGGGAGACCCAGTACTTC. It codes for CASSLIQGRETQYF.